The 2 T cell receptor beta chains in this list originate from one sample, sequenced in a study of T cell responses to AZD1222 COVID-19 vaccine. Clones were sequenced by immunoSEQ multiplex PCR, and TCRdb holds only the in-frame ones, with some missing. Of 140,000 to 150,000 clones in the sample, 89% are singletons; the top ten hold 5.1%. Sequencing was performed on peripheral blood, taken on day 0 of AZD1222 vaccination. The receptors shown here come from an adult in good health.

V usage is TRBV28 and J usage is TRBJ1-1, with 12 bases fitting TRBD1. Trimming at V came to 5 bases and at J to 9 bases, leaving 10 bases not matched to a gene. This CDR3 comprises 15 residues. Germline V CDR1 and CDR2: MDHEN, SYDVKM. In nucleotides, the CDR3 is TGTGCCAGCAGTAGGGACAGGGGGCACGGGCTAAAAGCTTTCTTT. It specifies CASSRDRGHGLKAFF.

The rearrangement joins TRBV6-4 to TRBJ1-2; D is uncertain. Deletions cut 8 bases from V and 8 bases from J, with 12 bases between. Germline CDR1 reads MRHNA; CDR2 reads SNTAGT. The CDR3 totals 11 residues. CDR3: CASSKRGGYTF. DNA of the CDR3: TGTGCCAGCTCAAAACGCGGGGGCTACACCTTC.